Sequencing of this TCR beta chain was carried out in a study of T cell responses to AZD1222 COVID-19 vaccine. Study conclusions and caveats: Vaccine-associated CD4 TCRs spanned spike, dominant at 160-218 and 743-854. Increases in Spike-specific TCR breadth and depth were seen after two AZD1222 doses. Reportedly, nearly half of unique spike TCRs recognized epitopes outside B.1.351/B.1.1.7 mutations.

Using immunoSEQ multiplex PCR, the repertoire was profiled, and TCRdb retains in-frame clones only, with some absent. The sample gives 110,000 to 150,000 clones, around 90% of which show up once; 1.7% is in the top ten. Comment on this clone: The antigen is not known.

Germline V gene data show CDR1 as MNHEY and CDR2 as SMNVEV (reference sequence). CDR3 length equals 15 residues. V dropped 5 bases and J dropped 7 bases, with 17 bases sitting between them. The V gene is TRBV27, the J gene TRBJ1-4, with D possibly TRBD1 on 5 matching bases. The starting material was peripheral blood, obtained on day 0 of AZD1222 vaccination. The clonotype comes from an adult in good health. In DNA form, the CDR3 reads TGTGCCAGCAGTCCGCAACAGGTGGGGGGTGAAAAACTGTTTTTT. This sequence encodes CASSPQQVGGEKLFF. Combining the CDR3 with reference TRBV27 and TRBJ1-4 gives the whole variable domain EAQVTQNPRYLITVTGKKLTVTCSQNMNHEYMSWYRQDPGLGLRQIYYSMNVEVTDKGDVPEGYKVSRKEKRNFPLILESPSPNQTSLYFCASSPQQVGGEKLFFGSGTQLSVL.